This T cell receptor beta chain was recorded in a study of blood T cell repertoires in COVID-19. Study context: Sites across the United States, Italy and Spain contributed samples from acute and convalescent COVID-19. The analysed material was cDNA or gDNA that came from T cells, B-cell-depleted T cells, or PBMCs.

The CDR3 loop spans 16 amino acids. V lost 2 bases and J lost 8, with 18 bases in between. CDR1 is MNHNS, CDR2 SASEGT, per germline. In the original workflow: For nucleated cells, counts were estimated from reference gene primer amplification. Using immunoSEQ multiplex PCR, the repertoire was profiled, and TCRdb retains in-frame clones only, with some absent. V and J calls and clone size follow that table, whereas D and trimming were derived from the DNA. Among about 170,000 clones listed, 83% were seen once. The sequenced sample was peripheral blood. The TCR was taken from a woman aged 80 or older with acute or convalescent COVID-19. The genes are TRBV6-1 and TRBJ1-4, with no clear D. Here the CDR3 DNA reads TGTGCCAGCAGTGAATTTTCGGAGGGCTTCGGGGAAAAACTGTTTTTT. Its translation is CASSEFSEGFGEKLFF.